The clone carrying this T cell receptor beta chain was counted only a few times. A read error is possible here, since a much larger clone lies one base away. Other DNA sequences in this specimen translate into the identical CDR3. This entry is derived from a study of metastatic and nonmetastatic thyroid tumors. None of the patients had undergone any treatment ahead of thyroid surgery. The CDR3 contains 15 residues. Germline V gene lookup returns CDR1 SGDLS and CDR2 YYNGEE. Trimming shortened V by 0 bases and J by 0 bases, and 9 bases separated the two germline ends. TCRdb reassembled clones from the PCR reads with MiXCR. The sample lists approximately 84,000 clones, approximately 15% occurring once.

Sequenced sample: blood. The chain links TRBV9 to TRBJ1-1, with D unclear. This TCR derives from a female donor with papillary thyroid cancer or a benign thyroid nodule (not recorded which). Some clones in this sample may be carry-over from other donors' samples. CDR3 nucleotide sequence: TGTGCCAGCAGCGTAGAGAAGGGTCTGAACACTGAAGCTTTCTTT. It is translated as CASSVEKGLNTEAFF.